This entry lists 27 T cell receptor beta chains sequenced from one sample in a study of regulatory dendritic cells for organ transplantation. These receptors' targets are unknown. The method was immunoSEQ multiplex PCR; TCRdb's version includes in-frame clones alone and lacks a portion of them. The table has around 12,000 clones, roughly nine tenths seen once. Sorted T cells were CFSE-labeled and cultured 5 days with allogeneic regulatory or mature dendritic cells at 1:10. Sample: naive CD8+ T cells from blood cultured with regulatory dendritic cells. Subset noted: CD45RA+ naive T cells. These receptors came from a human donor in good health.

This chain connects TRBV7-3 to TRBJ2-1; 8 nucleotides agree with TRBD2. J was trimmed by 7 bases and V by 5 bases; bases with no gene match: 10. Germline CDR1 SGHTA, CDR2 FQGTGA. The CDR3 runs 15 residues. The CDR3 here is CASSPADGGGNEQFF. The CDR3 coding sequence is TGTGCCAGCAGCCCAGCCGATGGCGGGGGGAATGAGCAGTTCTTC.

The chain recombines TRBV11-2 with TRBJ2-5; D possibly uses TRBD1 or TRBD2 (5 bases each). This CDR3 contains 14 residues. CDR1 is SGHAT, CDR2 FQNNGV, per germline. Trimming took 7 bases from V and 7 from J, leaving 19 bases between them. The chain's CDR3 is CASTPADGDGTQYF. CDR3 in DNA: TGTGCCAGCACTCCGGCCGATGGGGACGGGACCCAGTACTTC. Full variable domain (remainder filled in from reference TRBV11-2 and TRBJ2-5): EAGVAQSPRYKIIEKRQSVAFWCNPISGHATLYWYQQILGQGPKLLIQFQNNGVVDDSQLPKDRFSAERLKGVDSTLKIQPAKLEDSAVYLCASTPADGDGTQYFGPGTRLLVL.

This clone has a handful of counts. The chain has TRBV28 and TRBJ1-4; D might be TRBD1 (5 bases). Trimming cost V 5 bases and J 5 bases, with 18 bases left between them. This CDR3 is built from 16 residues. Germline-derived CDR1 and CDR2 are MDHEN and SYDVKM. The CDR3 DNA follows: TGTGCCAGCAGTCCACTCCAGTCCGGGGGGAATGAAAAACTGTTTTTT. Translation gives CASSPLQSGGNEKLFF.

The rearrangement uses TRBV7-8 and TRBJ2-2, with D possibly being TRBD1 or TRBD2 (6 bases each). Deletions cut 4 bases from V and 3 bases from J, with 12 bases between. The CDR3 has 15 amino acids. CDR1 and CDR2 from the germline V gene are SGHVS and FQNEAQ. The chain's CDR3 is CASSSWGADTGELFF. The CDR3 DNA follows: TGTGCCAGCAGCTCCTGGGGGGCCGACACCGGGGAGCTGTTTTTT.

The V and J genes are TRBV7-9 and TRBJ2-1; D may correspond to TRBD1 or TRBD2 (6 bases each). V was shortened by 7 bases and J by 8 bases, with 15 bases between the two germline ends. Germline V gives CDR1 SEHNR, CDR2 FQNEAQ (reference sequence). There are 13 residues in the CDR3. The CDR3 sequence: CASKGGLGYEQFF. In DNA, the CDR3 is TGTGCCAGCAAAGGGGGGCTCGGCTATGAGCAGTTCTTC.

This clone appeared a single time. The V and J genes are TRBV29-1 and TRBJ1-2, with 7 bases identical to TRBD1. J lost 7 bases, V lost 3 bases, and 5 bases had no gene match. CDR3 size: 12 residues. The germline V gene encodes CDR1 SQVTM and CDR2 ANQGSEA. The CDR3 here is CSVEKGARGYTF. CDR3 nucleotide sequence: TGCAGCGTTGAGAAGGGGGCGCGTGGCTACACCTTC.

The rearrangement uses TRBV10-2 and TRBJ2-5; D may be TRBD2 (5 bases). The CDR3 is 16 residues long. Germline CDR1 WSHSY, CDR2 SAAADI. V lost 3 bases, J lost 3 bases, and 17 bases lay in between. CDR3 sequence: CASSDRGQHPKETQYF. CDR3 nucleotides: TGCGCCAGCAGTGACCGCGGGCAGCACCCAAAAGAGACCCAGTACTTC.

The gene calls are TRBV6-1 and TRBJ1-4; 7 bases are a match to TRBD1. With 4 bases clipped from V and 5 bases from J, the junction kept 4 bases outside the gene matches. Per germline, CDR1 MNHNS and CDR2 SASEGT. The CDR3 sequence is 14 residues long. The CDR3 nucleotides are TGTGCCAGCAGTGCGACAGGGCTAAATGAAAAACTGTTTTTT. Its protein product is CASSATGLNEKLFF.

The sample holds a few counts of this clone. CDR3 nucleotide sequence: TGTGCCAGCAGCGCGAACTATGGCTACACCTTC. Translating it yields CASSANYGYTF. The gene calls are TRBV9 and TRBJ1-2; D gene unclear. Trimming stripped 3 bases from V and 2 bases from J, with 2 bases between. Germline V gene data show CDR1 as SGDLS and CDR2 as YYNGEE. CDR3 length: 11 residues. The whole variable domain, filled in from reference TRBV9 and TRBJ1-2, reads DSGVTQTPKHLITATGQRVTLRCSPRSGDLSVYWYQQSLDQGLQFLIQYYNGEERAKGNILERFSAQQFPDLHSELNLSSLELGDSALYFCASSANYGYTFGSGTRLTVV.

This clone was detected a few times. CDR3 in DNA: TGTGCCAGCAGTTACGAGGGAGGAGGCAATCAGCCCCAGCATTTT. Translation gives CASSYEGGGNQPQHF. The J gene is TRBJ1-5, the V gene TRBV6-5; D gene unclear. CDR1 and CDR2 (germline): MNHEY, SVGAGI. The CDR3 has 15 amino acids. Trimming took off 2 bases at V and 2 bases at J, with 10 bases between the two ends.

The chain is built from TRBV6-5 and TRBJ2-7; the match to TRBD2 covers 7 bases. V lost 6 bases and J lost 3; bases outside the gene matches: 11. CDR3 size: 15 residues. Germline lookup yields CDR1 MNHEY and CDR2 SVGAGI. The CDR3 region is CASSRGDLGHYEQYF. CDR3 bases: TGTGCCAGCAGCCGGGGGGACTTGGGCCACTACGAGCAGTACTTC.

CDR3 bases: TGTGCCAGCAGTGCCTTTAGGGGCATCACTCAAGAGACCCAGTACTTC. Its translation: CASSAFRGITQETQYF. This chain uses TRBV6-6 with TRBJ2-5, with D possibly being TRBD1 (5 bases). Trimming took 5 bases from V and 2 from J, leaving 18 bases between them. The CDR3 runs to 16 residues. CDR1 is MNHNY and CDR2 is SVGAGI in the germline V gene (reference sequence).

The V and J genes are TRBV7-6 and TRBJ2-7; possible D gene TRBD2, 7 bases. V was trimmed by 5 bases and J by 3 bases, leaving 17 bases between them. Germline V CDR1 and CDR2: SGHVS, FNYEAQ. The length of the CDR3 is 15 residues. The CDR3 loop is CASSEVGGQYYEQYF. The CDR3 DNA sequence: TGTGCCAGCAGCGAGGTCGGGGGGCAATACTACGAGCAGTACTTC. The full variable domain, with the rest looked up from reference TRBV7-6 and TRBJ2-7, is GAGVSQSPRYKVTKRGQDVALRCDPISGHVSLYWYRQALGQGPEFLTYFNYEAQQDKSGLPNDRFSAERPEGSISTLTIQRTEQRDSAMYRCASSEVGGQYYEQYFGPGTRLTVT.

With regard to this clone: At one end, the junction sequence differs from germline, possibly due to a read error. The rearrangement links TRBV4-2 to TRBJ2-5; D could derive from TRBD1 or TRBD2 (5 bases each). Germline-derived CDR1 and CDR2 are LGHNA and YNFKEQ. This CDR3 spans 17 amino acids. Here the CDR3 DNA reads TGTGCCAGCGGCCAAGATCCGGGGCCCTCAGCCCCAGAGACCCAGTACTTC. Protein product: CASGQDPGPSAPETQYF.

CDR3 amino acids: CASSSDSYEQYF. CDR3 in DNA: TGTGCCAGCAGCTCGGACAGCTACGAGCAGTACTTC. This chain connects TRBV28 to TRBJ2-7; a possible D gene is TRBD1 (6 bases). CDR3 length equals 12 residues. V gave up 6 bases and J gave up 3 bases, with 9 bases separating them. Germline V gene lookup returns CDR1 MDHEN and CDR2 SYDVKM.

This chain connects TRBV19 to TRBJ2-7; D is possibly TRBD2 (6 bases). The V gene lost 10 bases and the J gene lost 5 bases, with 27 bases spanning the gap. The CDR3 consists of 16 residues. From germline, CDR1 is LNHDA and CDR2 SQIVND (reference sequence). CDR3 residues: CATSEILAIYGDEQYF. Written as DNA, the CDR3 is TGTGCCACCTCTGAAATACTAGCCATCTATGGGGACGAGCAGTACTTC.

CDR3: CASSFGSGGIPLEQYF. In DNA, the CDR3 is TGTGCCAGCAGCTTTGGTAGCGGGGGAATCCCCCTGGAGCAGTACTTC. V gene TRBV5-6 combines with J gene TRBJ2-7; 9 bases line up with TRBD2. Trimming took 2 bases from V and 7 from J; bases not matched to a gene: 13. Looked up from germline, CDR1 is SGHDT and CDR2 is YYEEEE. CDR3 length equals 16 residues.

V gene TRBV5-6 combines with J gene TRBJ1-2, with D hard to call. V was shortened by 2 bases and J by 3 bases, with 8 bases between the two germline ends. CDR1 and CDR2 (germline): SGHDT, YYEEEE. CDR3 size: 13 residues. CDR3 nucleotides: TGTGCCAGCAGCTTAGGGTCAGACTATGGCTACACCTTC. As protein: CASSLGSDYGYTF. Variable domain in full (rest from reference TRBV5-6 and TRBJ1-2): DAGVTQSPTHLIKTRGQQVTLRCSPKSGHDTVSWYQQALGQGPQFIFQYYEEEERQRGNFPDRFSGHQFPNYSSELNVNALLLGDSALYLCASSLGSDYGYTFGSGTRLTVV.

V usage is TRBV2 and J usage is TRBJ1-4; D is perhaps TRBD1 (6 bases). CDR1 and CDR2 from the germline V gene are SNHLY and FYNNEI. The CDR3 has 12 amino acids. V was shortened by 8 bases and J by 8 bases, with 12 bases between the two germline ends. CDR3 sequence (DNA): TGTGCCAGCTATGGGGGGCGGGAAAAACTGTTTTTT. The encoded protein is CASYGGREKLFF.

This rearrangement joins TRBV28 to TRBJ2-7; tentative D call: TRBD1 (6 bases). Germline V lookup: CDR1 MDHEN, CDR2 SYDVKM. The ends were cut back, 9 bases at V and 3 bases at J, with 30 bases in the middle. The CDR3 sequence is 18 residues long. The chain's CDR3 is CASTATTQRGFGYYEQYF. The CDR3 DNA reads TGTGCCAGTACGGCAACTACTCAAAGGGGGTTTGGGTACTACGAGCAGTACTTC. Combining the CDR3 with reference TRBV28 and TRBJ2-7 gives the whole variable domain DVKVTQSSRYLVKRTGEKVFLECVQDMDHENMFWYRQDPGLGLRLIYFSYDVKMKEKGDIPEGYSVSREKKERFSLILESASTNQTSMYLCASTATTQRGFGYYEQYFGPGTRLTVT.

The chain employs TRBV6-4 and TRBJ2-1; a possible D gene is TRBD2 (5 bases). CDR3 size: 15 residues. The germline V and J ends were trimmed by 2 bases and 2 bases, with 10 bases remaining between them. Germline V gives CDR1 MRHNA, CDR2 SNTAGT. This CDR3 is CASSDDGVPYNEQFF. Written as DNA, the CDR3 is TGTGCCAGCAGTGACGACGGGGTCCCCTACAATGAGCAGTTCTTC.

The chain is built from TRBV5-4 and TRBJ2-7; D ambiguous. CDR3 length: 13 residues. Germline loops: CDR1 SGHNT, CDR2 YYREEE (reference sequence). Trimming took off 3 bases at V and 0 bases at J, with 7 bases between the two ends. The CDR3 is CASSSLGSYEQYF. In DNA, the CDR3 is TGTGCCAGCAGCTCCCTTGGCTCCTACGAGCAGTACTTC. Looking up the rest from reference TRBV5-4 and TRBJ2-7 gives the full variable domain: ETGVTQSPTHLIKTRGQQVTLRCSSQSGHNTVSWYQQALGQGPQFIFQYYREEENGRGNFPPRFSGLQFPNYSSELNVNALELDDSALYLCASSSLGSYEQYFGPGTRLTVT.

The table lists this clone with a count of one. The rearrangement uses TRBV28 and TRBJ1-4; D is uncertain. CDR3 size: 14 residues. V shed 6 bases and J shed 8 bases, with 16 bases lying between them. The V gene's germline CDR1 is MDHEN and CDR2 SYDVKM. In DNA, the CDR3 is TGTGCCAGCAGGCCCGGGAGGCGGCGGGAAAAACTGTTTTTT. Translation: CASRPGRRREKLFF. The variable domain in full, completed from reference TRBV28 and TRBJ1-4, reads DVKVTQSSRYLVKRTGEKVFLECVQDMDHENMFWYRQDPGLGLRLIYFSYDVKMKEKGDIPEGYSVSREKKERFSLILESASTNQTSMYLCASRPGRRREKLFFGSGTQLSVL.

This clone came up a few times. The chain recombines TRBV4-1 with TRBJ1-2; 7 bases agree with TRBD1. This CDR3 region has 17 residues. CDR1 and CDR2 from the germline V gene are MGHRA and YSYEKL. The ends lost 4 bases at V and 0 bases at J; junction bases unmatched: 11. CDR3 protein: CASSPTTGQESNYGYTF. The CDR3 DNA reads TGCGCCAGCAGCCCTACCACAGGACAGGAATCTAACTATGGCTACACCTTC.

In its sample, this clone was seen once. V and J are TRBV12-5 and TRBJ2-3, with TRBD1 matching 9 bases. Germline V lookup: CDR1 LGHNT, CDR2 FRNRAP. V gave up 1 base and J gave up 3 bases; unmatched junction bases: 2. The CDR3 spans 15 residues. This CDR3 reads CASGLGQGVTDTQYF. CDR3 nucleotides: TGTGCTAGTGGTTTGGGACAGGGGGTGACAGATACGCAGTATTTT.

V usage is TRBV7-9 and J usage is TRBJ2-7, with TRBD2 matching 8 bases. The CDR3 has 14 amino acids. J lost 5 bases, V lost 8 bases, and 11 bases had no gene match. Germline values: CDR1 SEHNR, CDR2 FQNEAQ (reference sequence). The CDR3 loop reads CASGRSGGLHEQYF. The DNA for the CDR3 is TGTGCCAGCGGTAGGAGCGGGGGCCTCCACGAGCAGTACTTC.

The V and J genes are TRBV4-3 and TRBJ2-4; D remains ambiguous. CDR3 length: 14 residues. Germline V gives CDR1 LGHNA, CDR2 YSLEER. The V and J ends lost 0 bases and 4 bases respectively, with 7 bases between them. CDR3 sequence (DNA): TGCGCCAGCAGCCAAGAAAGGGCGAAAAACATTCAGTACTTC. Translated: CASSQERAKNIQYF.